The 32 T cell receptor beta chains given below trace back to one sample, sequenced in a study of regulatory T cells in long-lasting Graves disease. Assembly of TCR beta libraries relied on iRepertoire HTBI primers together with Arm-PCR of CDR3 regions. TCRdb reanalysed the multiplex PCR reads using MiXCR and keeps one entry per CDR3 protein. In the table there are around 460,000 distinct CDR3 sequences, about 15% of which are singletons. The time point: newly diagnosed GD, antithyroid drugs for less than 3 months. There was RNA extracted from PBMCs, and the TCR library was made from it. In addition, the sample was reused for a study of T cells in Graves' hyperthyroidism and ophthalmopathy.

The sequences come from peripheral blood mononuclear cells (PBMCs), collected at new diagnosis, from a patient treated with antithyroid drugs. The receptor source for this set is a woman in her forties or fifties with Graves disease.

This clonotype appeared many times. The chain uses TRBV28 and TRBJ1-1; D is perhaps TRBD1 (5 bases). The CDR3 length is 14 residues. With 2 bases removed from V and 6 bases from J, the gap between germline ends came to 13 bases. Germline values: CDR1 MDHEN, CDR2 SYDVKM. The CDR3 loop is CASSLPPAGAEAFF. In nucleotides, the CDR3 is TGTGCCAGCAGTTTACCGCCGGCGGGGGCTGAAGCTTTCTTT.

This clonotype was observed at least ten times. The rearrangement links TRBV24-1 to TRBJ2-5; TRBD1 might be the D (6 bases). Deletions cut 0 bases from V and 5 bases from J, with 9 bases between. Germline CDR1 KGHDR, CDR2 SFDVKD. This CDR3 contains 14 residues. CDR3 in amino acids: CATSDLQQGETQYF. The CDR3 DNA reads TGTGCCACCAGTGATTTGCAGCAGGGGGAGACCCAGTACTTC.

This clonotype was recorded a few times. The rearrangement joins TRBV7-9 to TRBJ1-2, with no clear D. The germline gives CDR1 SEHNR, CDR2 FQNEAQ (reference sequence). The CDR3 is 14 residues long. V was clipped by 5 bases and J by 4 bases, with 14 bases between them. This chain's CDR3 is CASSPAQIPYGYTF. The CDR3 DNA follows: TGTGCCAGCAGCCCTGCTCAGATTCCCTATGGCTACACCTTC. Combining the CDR3 with reference TRBV7-9 and TRBJ1-2 gives the whole variable domain DTGVSQNPRHKITKRGQNVTFRCDPISEHNRLYWYRQTLGQGPEFLTYFQNEAQLEKSRLLSDRFSAERPKGSFSTLEIQRTEQGDSAMYLCASSPAQIPYGYTFGSGTRLTVV.

The sample holds many counts of this clonotype. This chain uses TRBV2 with TRBJ1-6; 10 bases are shared with TRBD1. J was trimmed by 9 bases and V by 6 bases; bases with no gene match: 5. Germline V CDR1 and CDR2: SNHLY, FYNNEI. The CDR3 is made up of 14 amino acids. CDR3 DNA sequence: TGTGCCAGCAGGCCGGGACAGGGGACTTCACCCCTCCACTTT. As protein: CASRPGQGTSPLHF.

V is TRBV30 and J is TRBJ2-1; 13 nucleotides align to TRBD2. CDR1 and CDR2 (germline): GTSNPN, SVGIG (reference sequence). Trimming cost V 1 base and J 9 bases; bases outside gene matches: 9. The CDR3 is 16 residues long. The CDR3 DNA is TGTGCCTGGAGTGAGCCGGGACTAGCGGGATTAGGTGAGCAGTTCTTC. Its translation is CAWSEPGLAGLGEQFF.

With regard to this clonotype: A much larger clone sits a single nucleotide away, making a read error possible. The rearrangement uses TRBV30 and TRBJ1-3; 9 bases agree with TRBD1. The germline V gene encodes CDR1 GTSNPN and CDR2 SVGIG (reference sequence). This CDR3 has 16 residues. J lost 2 bases, V lost 5 bases, and 10 bases had no gene match. The CDR3 DNA is TGTGCCTGGCGTACCGGGACAGGGCTCCCTGGAAACACCATATATTTT. Translated: CAWRTGTGLPGNTIYF.

The chain uses TRBV20-1 and TRBJ2-7, with D perhaps matching TRBD1 (6 bases). V was pared by 4 bases and J by 1 base, with 8 bases between. The CDR3 loop spans 12 amino acids. Germline-derived CDR1 and CDR2 are DFQATT and SNEGSKA (reference sequence). The CDR3 sequence is CSATDRSYEQYF. Written as DNA, the CDR3 is TGCAGTGCTACCGACAGGTCCTACGAGCAGTACTTC.

As to this clonotype: The junction departs from germline at one end; a sequencing error may be responsible. The rearrangement links TRBV4-1 to TRBJ2-3, with 12 bases fitting TRBD2. CDR1 is MGHRA and CDR2 is YSYEKL in the germline V gene. The CDR3 has 15 residues. The CDR3 DNA is TGTGCCAGCAGCCAGACTAGCGGGAGTTTGGATACGCAGTATTTT. Translating it yields CASSQTSGSLDTQYF.

The gene calls are TRBV30 and TRBJ2-2; the match to TRBD2 covers 13 bases. In germline, CDR1 is GTSNPN, CDR2 SVGIG (reference sequence). CDR3 length: 18 amino acids. J lost 3 bases, V lost 3 bases, and 10 bases had no gene match. CDR3 in DNA: TGTGCCTGGAGCGGCCTTGGACTAGCGGGAGTGTACACCGGGGAGCTGTTTTTT. This encodes CAWSGLGLAGVYTGELFF. Combining the CDR3 with reference TRBV30 and TRBJ2-2 gives the whole variable domain SQTIHQWPATLVQPVGSPLSLECTVEGTSNPNLYWYRQAAGRGLQLLFYSVGIGQISSEVPQNLSASRPQDRQFILSSKKLLLSDSGFYLCAWSGLGLAGVYTGELFFGEGSRLTVL.

This clonotype was recorded many times. The CDR3, as DNA: TGTGCCAGCGCGACACTCAGCACAGATACGCAGTATTTT. Its protein is CASATLSTDTQYF. V is TRBV9 and J is TRBJ2-3; no firm D call. CDR1 and CDR2 (germline): SGDLS, YYNGEE. The CDR3 sequence is 13 residues long. Trimming shortened V by 7 bases and J by 0 bases, and 9 bases separated the two germline ends. The full variable domain, rest sourced from reference TRBV9 and TRBJ2-3, is DSGVTQTPKHLITATGQRVTLRCSPRSGDLSVYWYQQSLDQGLQFLIQYYNGEERAKGNILERFSAQQFPDLHSELNLSSLELGDSALYFCASATLSTDTQYFGPGTRLTVL.

This clonotype appeared many times. The chain links TRBV27 to TRBJ1-5, with TRBD1 matching over 11 bases. The CDR3 consists of 14 residues. Germline V gives CDR1 MNHEY, CDR2 SMNVEV (reference sequence). J lost 6 bases, V lost 5 bases, and 3 bases had no gene match. The chain's CDR3 is CASSGQGAGQPQHF. DNA for the CDR3: TGTGCCAGCAGTGGACAGGGGGCGGGTCAGCCCCAGCATTTT.

This clonotype was counted ten times or more. Sequence at one end of the junction differs from germline and may be a read error. This chain joins TRBV30 and TRBJ1-1; TRBD1 matches at 8 bases. The CDR3 is 16 amino acids. CDR1 GTSNPN and CDR2 SVGIG come from the germline V gene (reference sequence). The CDR3 region is CAWSVPTTGAITEAFF. CDR3 bases: TGTGCCTGGAGTGTCCCCACGACAGGGGCGATCACTGAGGCTTTCTTT.

Worth noting for this clonotype: A much larger clone sits a single nucleotide away, making a read error possible. The chain carries TRBV11-2 and TRBJ2-7, with 13 nucleotides matching TRBD2. In germline, CDR1 is SGHAT, CDR2 FQNNGV. This CDR3 is 17 amino acids long. CDR3 bases: TGTGCCAGCAGCCAAGCCCCCGGACTAGCGGGAGAATACGAGCGGTACTTC. Translated: CASSQAPGLAGEYERYF.

This clonotype was found many times. The chain joins TRBV7-2 to TRBJ2-1; TRBD2 agrees at 8 bases. This CDR3 spans 16 amino acids. Looked up from germline, CDR1 is SGHTA and CDR2 is FQGNSA. V lost 1 base and J lost 4; bases outside the gene matches: 6. The CDR3 DNA reads as TGTGCCAGCAGCTTAGAACTGTCTAGCGGGTACAATGAGCAGTTCTTC. Protein sequence: CASSLELSSGYNEQFF.

The sample holds many counts of this clonotype. The chain employs TRBV20-1 and TRBJ2-7, with D perhaps TRBD1 or TRBD2 (5 bases each). This CDR3 spans 12 amino acids. Trimming took off 5 bases at V and 2 bases at J, with 10 bases between the two ends. The germline gives CDR1 DFQATT, CDR2 SNEGSKA (reference sequence). CDR3 nucleotides: TGCAGTGCTCCCGGGACCACCTACGAGCAGTACTTC. It translates to CSAPGTTYEQYF.

The rearrangement links TRBV30 to TRBJ1-3; D ambiguous. The CDR3 extends over 16 amino acids. V was cut by 1 base and J by 2 bases, with 15 bases left in between. Germline V gene sequence: CDR1 GTSNPN, CDR2 SVGIG (reference sequence). DNA for the CDR3: TGTGCCTGGAGTGCCCCCCTCGGGCAGGCTGGAAACACCATATATTTT. Its protein is CAWSAPLGQAGNTIYF.

J is TRBJ2-1 and V is TRBV29-1, with TRBD2 matching 14 bases. Germline assignment: CDR1 SQVTM and CDR2 ANQGSEA. V lost 2 bases to trimming and J lost 2 bases; unmatched junction nucleotides: 5. This CDR3 spans 17 amino acids. The CDR3 spells CSVEFMGLAGAYNEQFF. The CDR3 region has the DNA TGCAGCGTTGAATTTATGGGACTAGCGGGAGCCTACAATGAGCAGTTCTTC.

This clonotype has at least ten counts. V is TRBV18 and J is TRBJ2-1; 10 nucleotides agree with TRBD2. The V and J ends lost 3 bases and 3 bases, in that order; junction bases with no gene match: 14. CDR3 length: 19 residues. CDR1 is KGHSH and CDR2 is LQKENI in the germline V gene. DNA of the CDR3: TGTGCCAGCTCACCGATCTGGTCTAGCGGGAGCTTTGTCTACAATGAGCAGTTCTTC. It specifies CASSPIWSSGSFVYNEQFF. The full variable domain, completed using reference TRBV18 and TRBJ2-1, is NAGVMQNPRHLVRRRGQEARLRCSPMKGHSHVYWYRQLPEEGLKFMVYLQKENIIDESGMPKERFSAEFPKEGPSILRIQQVVRGDSAAYFCASSPIWSSGSFVYNEQFFGPGTRLTVL.

This chain joins TRBV5-6 and TRBJ2-7; no definite D call. Germline values: CDR1 SGHDT, CDR2 YYEEEE. CDR3 length: 12 residues. Trimming cost V 2 bases and J 2 bases, with 5 bases left between them. CDR3 protein: CASSFNPYEQYF. Written as DNA, the CDR3 is TGTGCCAGCAGCTTCAACCCCTACGAGCAGTACTTC.

This sequence joins TRBV3-1 and TRBJ2-3; the match to TRBD1 covers 8 bases. The CDR3 covers 16 residues. Per the germline V gene, CDR1 is LGHDT and CDR2 is YNNKEL (reference sequence). The V segment lost 0 bases and the J segment 1 base; nucleotides outside the gene matches: 3. CDR3 bases: TGTGCCAGCAGCCAAGATTCGACAGGGGGCACAGATACGCAGTATTTT. This codes for CASSQDSTGGTDTQYF.

This clonotype was seen repeatedly, ten times or more. CDR3 coding DNA: TGCAGCGTTTACGTACAGCGGGAGTGGTGGTACGAGCAGTACTTC. Encoded protein: CSVYVQREWWYEQYF. The chain recombines TRBV29-1 with TRBJ2-7; TRBD2 matches 8 bases. From germline, CDR1 is SQVTM and CDR2 ANQGSEA. V gave up 5 bases and J gave up 4 bases; unmatched junction bases: 13. CDR3 length: 15 amino acids.

This clonotype occurred many times. V usage is TRBV24-1 and J usage is TRBJ1-2; no clear D. V lost 5 bases to trimming and J lost 4 bases, with 10 bases between them. CDR3 length: 13 amino acids. CDR1 and CDR2 (germline): KGHDR, SFDVKD. The CDR3 region is CATSGTEFYGYTF. For the CDR3, the DNA is TGTGCCACCAGTGGCACGGAGTTCTATGGCTACACCTTC.

About this clonotype itself: One base away lies a much larger clone, so this may be a sequencing read error. The V call is TRBV20-1, the J call TRBJ2-1, with TRBD2 matching 9 bases. The CDR3 is made up of 16 amino acids. V shed 5 bases and J 4 bases; nucleotides not matched to a gene: 12. Germline CDR1 reads DFQATT; CDR2 reads SNEGSKA (reference sequence). The CDR3 loop is CSAFRRRTSVYNEQFF. The CDR3 nucleotides read TGCAGTGCTTTCCGTCGAAGGACTAGCGTTTACAATGAGCAGTTCTTC.

This clonotype was observed at least ten times. The chain joins TRBV7-3 to TRBJ2-3, with TRBD2 matching over 14 bases. The CDR3 spans 16 residues. Germline trimming cut 5 bases from V and 4 bases from J; bases unmatched to any gene: 5. In germline, CDR1 is SGHTA, CDR2 FQGTGA. In DNA, the CDR3 is TGTGCCAGCAGCCCTGGGACTAGCGGGAGCGCAGATACGCAGTATTTT. As protein: CASSPGTSGSADTQYF.

This clonotype occurred many times. This chain connects TRBV20-1 to TRBJ2-7; 7 nucleotides line up with TRBD2. Unmatched junction bases numbered 15, after V lost 5 bases and J lost 8 bases. There are 14 residues in the CDR3. Per germline, CDR1 DFQATT and CDR2 SNEGSKA (reference sequence). CDR3 amino acids: CSAGREILAIQQYF. CDR3 DNA: TGCAGTGCTGGGAGGGAGATTTTGGCAATTCAGCAGTACTTC.

This clonotype has a count of ten or more. The V gene is TRBV7-3, the J gene TRBJ2-3; 7 nucleotides agree with TRBD1. Germline assignment: CDR1 SGHTA and CDR2 FQGTGA. The CDR3 spans 15 residues. V shed 5 bases and J 6 bases; nucleotides not matched to a gene: 11. The CDR3 DNA is TGTGCCAGCAGCAAGACAGGGTGGGGTGCGGATACGCAGTATTTT. As protein: CASSKTGWGADTQYF. The complete variable domain, with remaining parts taken from reference TRBV7-3 and TRBJ2-3, reads GAGVSQTPSNKVTEKGKYVELRCDPISGHTALYWYRQSLGQGPEFLIYFQGTGAADDSGLPNDRFFAVRPEGSVSTLKIQRTERGDSAVYLCASSKTGWGADTQYFGPGTRLTVL.

This clonotype was found many times. V and J are TRBV10-3 and TRBJ2-3, with a tentative D call TRBD1 (5 bases). The V end was cut by 2 bases, the J end by 2 bases, with 11 bases between. CDR1 ENHRY and CDR2 SYGVKD come from the germline V gene. The CDR3 has 15 amino acids. The CDR3 loop is CAISEGPGHTDTQYF. The CDR3 nucleotides read TGTGCCATCAGTGAGGGGCCCGGACACACAGATACGCAGTATTTT.

This clonotype turned up a few times. The chain uses TRBV6-2 or TRBV6-3 and TRBJ2-3; 11 bases agree with TRBD2. Trimming removed 1 base from V and 3 bases from J; junction bases left unmatched: 12. The CDR3 consists of 19 residues. Germline-derived CDR1 and CDR2 are MNHEY and SVGEGT. CDR3 nucleotide sequence: TGTGCCAGCAGTTACTTTGGCAGGGGAGCTAGCGGGAGGACAGATACGCAGTATTTT. Its protein product is CASSYFGRGASGRTDTQYF.

This clonotype appeared many times. This rearrangement joins TRBV2 to TRBJ2-1, with 7 bases matching TRBD1. Per germline, CDR1 SNHLY and CDR2 FYNNEI. The CDR3 contains 13 residues. V lost 6 bases to trimming and J lost 6 bases; unmatched junction nucleotides: 5. The CDR3 DNA follows: TGTGCCAGCAGGAGACAGGGTAGCAATGAGCAGTTCTTC. It codes for CASRRQGSNEQFF. The variable domain in full, with the rest retrieved from reference TRBV2 and TRBJ2-1, is EPEVTQTPSHQVTQMGQEVILRCVPISNHLYFYWYRQILGQKVEFLVSFYNNEISEKSEIFDDQFSVERPDGSNFTLKIRSTKLEDSAMYFCASRRQGSNEQFFGPGTRLTVL.

The chain carries TRBV30 and TRBJ1-6, with TRBD1 matching over 7 bases. J was trimmed by 9 bases and V by 3 bases; bases with no gene match: 2. The germline V gene encodes CDR1 GTSNPN and CDR2 SVGIG (reference sequence). CDR3 size: 12 residues. The CDR3 nucleotides are TGTGCCTGGAGGACAGGGAGTTCACCCCTCCACTTT. This codes for CAWRTGSSPLHF. The full variable domain, in which reference TRBV30 and TRBJ1-6 provide the parts outside the CDR3, is SQTIHQWPATLVQPVGSPLSLECTVEGTSNPNLYWYRQAAGRGLQLLFYSVGIGQISSEVPQNLSASRPQDRQFILSSKKLLLSDSGFYLCAWRTGSSPLHFGNGTRLTVT.

J is TRBJ2-3 and V is TRBV24-1; D not resolved. Per germline, CDR1 KGHDR and CDR2 SFDVKD. Trimming took off 4 bases at V and 4 bases at J, with 17 bases between the two ends. The CDR3 covers 16 residues. The CDR3 DNA reads as TGTGCCACCAGTGACCCGACTGGCAGAGACCCAGATACGCAGTATTTT. This translates into CATSDPTGRDPDTQYF.

In this sample, this clonotype turned up many times. This chain uses TRBV5-1 with TRBJ2-5, with TRBD2 identical over 9 bases. CDR1 and CDR2 from the germline V gene are SGHRS and YFSETQ. Trimming removed 0 bases from V and 3 bases from J; junction bases left unmatched: 6. This CDR3 has 16 amino acids. CDR3 sequence (DNA): TGCGCCAGCAGCTTGGCCGCATTAGCGGGAGAAGAGACCCAGTACTTC. Residues: CASSLAALAGEETQYF. The whole variable domain, remainder taken from reference TRBV5-1 and TRBJ2-5, is KAGVTQTPRYLIKTRGQQVTLSCSPISGHRSVSWYQQTPGQGLQFLFEYFSETQRNKGNFPGRFSGRQFSNSRSEMNVSTLELGDSALYLCASSLAALAGEETQYFGPGTRLLVL.